The rows below give T cell receptor beta chains drawn from one sample of a study of blood T cells in healthy people across ages. TCRdb recomputed calls from the 5' RACE reads with MiXCR, one row per CDR3 protein. The sample holds about 1,600,000 distinct CDR3 sequences, 42% seen once. Sequencing input: blood. These TCRs come from a woman under 30 in good health. The CDR3 runs from the conserved cysteine through the conserved F or W. The order of the fields is D gene, V gene, J gene, clone size, CDR3 DNA, CDR3 protein. D genes are given only for firm matches. Part of the rows lack a size; the others show once, few, many or a class for expanded clones.

D gene: -; V gene: TRBV2; J gene: TRBJ1-5; clone size: many; CDR3 DNA: TGTGCCAGCAGTAGGTCTTCTAATCAGCCCCAGCATTTT; CDR3 protein: CASSRSSNQPQHF
D gene: -; V gene: TRBV9; J gene: TRBJ1-2; clone size: few; CDR3 DNA: TGTGCCAGCAGCCTCCAGGAAACGGCTCGAGTTGGCTACACCTTC; CDR3 protein: CASSLQETARVGYTF
D gene: TRBD2; V gene: TRBV7-6; J gene: TRBJ2-3; clone size: few; CDR3 DNA: TGTGCCAGCAGCGAAAGTGTTACTAGCGTAGATACGCAGTATTTT; CDR3 protein: CASSESVTSVDTQYF
D gene: -; V gene: TRBV20-1; J gene: TRBJ2-5; clone size: -; CDR3 DNA: TGCAGTGCTAGTGGGTTGGGCGGCCAAGAGACCCAGTACTTC; CDR3 protein: CSASGLGGQETQYF
D gene: -; V gene: TRBV15; J gene: TRBJ2-3; clone size: -; CDR3 DNA: TGTGCCACCAGCAGAGCGTCTGGTGGATTGGGCACAGATACGCAGTATTTT; CDR3 protein: CATSRASGGLGTDTQYF
D gene: -; V gene: TRBV5-1; J gene: TRBJ2-1; clone size: -; CDR3 DNA: TGCGCCAGCAGCTTGCAGGAGTTGTGGGATGAGCAGTTCTTC; CDR3 protein: CASSLQELWDEQFF
D gene: TRBD2; V gene: TRBV2; J gene: TRBJ2-5; clone size: -; CDR3 DNA: TGTGCCAGCAAAAGACCTAGCGGAGAGACCCAGTACTTC; CDR3 protein: CASKRPSGETQYF
D gene: -; V gene: TRBV20-1; J gene: TRBJ2-1; clone size: -; CDR3 DNA: TGCAGTGCTAGTAGAGGGAGAGGGGACTCCTACAATGAGCAGTTCTTC; CDR3 protein: CSASRGRGDSYNEQFF
D gene: -; V gene: TRBV29-1; J gene: TRBJ2-5; clone size: -; CDR3 DNA: TGCAGCGTGCAACGTAATGGAGCTGATGAGACCCAGTACTTC; CDR3 protein: CSVQRNGADETQYF
D gene: -; V gene: TRBV29-1; J gene: TRBJ1-1; clone size: -; CDR3 DNA: TGCAGTGTTGAGAGGGGTTTGAACACTGAAGCTTTCTTT; CDR3 protein: CSVERGLNTEAFF
D gene: -; V gene: TRBV20-1; J gene: TRBJ2-3; clone size: few; CDR3 DNA: TGCAGTGCTAGACAGCACACCCCTAGCACAGATACGCAGTATTTT; CDR3 protein: CSARQHTPSTDTQYF
D gene: TRBD2; V gene: TRBV7-9; J gene: TRBJ2-7; clone size: few; CDR3 DNA: TGTGCCAGCAGCGGTAGCGGGGGGGCCACCTACGAGCAGTACTTC; CDR3 protein: CASSGSGGATYEQYF
D gene: -; V gene: TRBV18; J gene: TRBJ2-1; clone size: -; CDR3 DNA: TGTGCCAGCTCACCCTCAGGGGCGGCCTACAATGAGCAGTTCTTC; CDR3 protein: CASSPSGAAYNEQFF
D gene: -; V gene: TRBV20-1; J gene: TRBJ1-2; clone size: few; CDR3 DNA: TGCAGTGCTAGGGGGGGCGGTAACTATGGCTACACCTTC; CDR3 protein: CSARGGGNYGYTF
D gene: -; V gene: TRBV19; J gene: TRBJ2-1; clone size: many; CDR3 DNA: TGTGCCAGTAGTCTAAGTGTGGGGACGGAGCAGTTCTTC; CDR3 protein: CASSLSVGTEQFF
D gene: -; V gene: TRBV7-8; J gene: TRBJ2-7; clone size: -; CDR3 DNA: TGTGCCAGCAGCCAGAGGGACGGAGAGTTCGAGCAGTACTTC; CDR3 protein: CASSQRDGEFEQYF
D gene: -; V gene: TRBV9; J gene: TRBJ1-3; clone size: -; CDR3 DNA: TGTGCCAGCTCAGGACCCAAGGGAAACACCATATATTTT; CDR3 protein: CASSGPKGNTIYF
D gene: TRBD1; V gene: TRBV6-2/TRBV6-3; J gene: TRBJ2-1; clone size: -; CDR3 DNA: TGTGCCAGCAGTCCGGACAGGCGCCTGGCAGAGCAGTTCTTC; CDR3 protein: CASSPDRRLAEQFF
D gene: -; V gene: TRBV15; J gene: TRBJ2-7; clone size: -; CDR3 DNA: TGTGCCACCAGCCGACCAGGGACTCCCGAGCAGTACTTC; CDR3 protein: CATSRPGTPEQYF
D gene: -; V gene: TRBV21-1; J gene: TRBJ1-5; clone size: -; CDR3 DNA: TGTGCCAGCAGTACAAGCGAGGAAAGGGAAGGCAATCAGCCCCAGCATTTT; CDR3 protein: CASSTSEEREGNQPQHF
D gene: -; V gene: TRBV7-2; J gene: TRBJ2-1; clone size: -; CDR3 DNA: TGTGCCAGCAGCCCCGACAGAGAGCAGTTCTTC; CDR3 protein: CASSPDREQFF
D gene: TRBD2; V gene: TRBV15; J gene: TRBJ2-1; clone size: few; CDR3 DNA: TGTGCCACCAGCAGGCAGACTAGCGGCTACAATGAGCAGTTCTTC; CDR3 protein: CATSRQTSGYNEQFF
D gene: -; V gene: TRBV12-3/TRBV12-4; J gene: TRBJ1-5; clone size: few; CDR3 DNA: TGTGCCAGCAGTTTTCCTTATAGCAATCAGCCCCAGCATTTT; CDR3 protein: CASSFPYSNQPQHF
D gene: TRBD1; V gene: TRBV4-2; J gene: TRBJ2-1; clone size: -; CDR3 DNA: TGTGCCAGCAGCCAAGATATAGGGACAGGTGAAAACAATGAGCAGTTCTTC; CDR3 protein: CASSQDIGTGENNEQFF
D gene: -; V gene: TRBV20-1; J gene: TRBJ1-5; clone size: -; CDR3 DNA: TGCAGTGCTCCCCTGGGGGCGGGTCAGCCCCAGCATTTT; CDR3 protein: CSAPLGAGQPQHF
D gene: TRBD1; V gene: TRBV20-1; J gene: TRBJ1-4; clone size: -; CDR3 DNA: TGCAGTGCTCCTCACAGGGGTGGGAATGAAAAACTGTTTTTT; CDR3 protein: CSAPHRGGNEKLFF
D gene: -; V gene: TRBV11-2; J gene: TRBJ1-3; clone size: -; CDR3 DNA: TGTGCCAGCAGCTTTACAACCCGCGGGGCAGGAAACACCATATATTTT; CDR3 protein: CASSFTTRGAGNTIYF
D gene: TRBD2; V gene: TRBV29-1; J gene: TRBJ2-5; clone size: few; CDR3 DNA: TGCAGCGTTGAACGGGCTAGCGGGAGCCCCCAAGAGACCCAGTACTTC; CDR3 protein: CSVERASGSPQETQYF
D gene: -; V gene: TRBV3-1; J gene: TRBJ1-1; clone size: -; CDR3 DNA: TGTGCCAGCAGCCAAGGACGGTCTGAAGCTTTCTTT; CDR3 protein: CASSQGRSEAFF
D gene: -; V gene: TRBV20-1; J gene: TRBJ2-5; clone size: few; CDR3 DNA: TGCAGTGCTCCCTTTCGGGGAGAGACCCAGTACTTC; CDR3 protein: CSAPFRGETQYF
D gene: TRBD2; V gene: TRBV3-1; J gene: TRBJ2-1; clone size: few; CDR3 DNA: TGTGCCAGCAGCGGGACTAGCGGGGGATATGAGCAGTTCTTC; CDR3 protein: CASSGTSGGYEQFF
D gene: -; V gene: TRBV20-1; J gene: TRBJ1-2; clone size: -; CDR3 DNA: TGCAGTGCCGGAAGGACGGCCTATGGCTACACCTTC; CDR3 protein: CSAGRTAYGYTF
D gene: -; V gene: TRBV6-6; J gene: TRBJ1-3; clone size: -; CDR3 DNA: TGTGCCAGCAGAACGAATACAGAGAGCTCTGGAAACACCATATATTTT; CDR3 protein: CASRTNTESSGNTIYF
D gene: TRBD1; V gene: TRBV9; J gene: TRBJ2-1; clone size: -; CDR3 DNA: TGTGTCAGCAGCCGGGACAGGGGATCGGATGAGCAGTTCTTC; CDR3 protein: CVSSRDRGSDEQFF
D gene: -; V gene: TRBV12-3/TRBV12-4; J gene: TRBJ2-5; clone size: few; CDR3 DNA: TGTGCCAGCAGCCACCGGGACCCCAAAAAGACCCAGTACTTC; CDR3 protein: CASSHRDPKKTQYF
D gene: -; V gene: TRBV12-3/TRBV12-4; J gene: TRBJ2-7; clone size: few; CDR3 DNA: TGTGCCAGCAGTTTATGGGCGGGAAACGAGCAGTACTTC; CDR3 protein: CASSLWAGNEQYF
D gene: TRBD2; V gene: TRBV11-2; J gene: TRBJ2-3; clone size: -; CDR3 DNA: TGTGCCAGCAGCTTACCGGCTAGCGGCACAGATACGGAGTATTTT; CDR3 protein: CASSLPASGTDTEYF
D gene: -; V gene: TRBV12-3/TRBV12-4; J gene: TRBJ1-4; clone size: -; CDR3 DNA: TGTGCCAGCAGTTTTCGCGGGCTCCCTAATGAAAAACTGTTTTTT; CDR3 protein: CASSFRGLPNEKLFF
D gene: -; V gene: TRBV7-8; J gene: TRBJ2-1; clone size: few; CDR3 DNA: TGTGCCAGCAGCCCGACCACAGGGTACGATGAGCAGTTCTTC; CDR3 protein: CASSPTTGYDEQFF
D gene: -; V gene: TRBV20-1; J gene: TRBJ1-5; clone size: -; CDR3 DNA: TGCAGTGCTAGCTCCGGGACGGCTGAATATAGCAATCAGCCCCAGCATTTT; CDR3 protein: CSASSGTAEYSNQPQHF
D gene: -; V gene: TRBV27; J gene: TRBJ1-1; clone size: -; CDR3 DNA: TGTGCCAGCACCAACCGAACATTCGAGATCTTCACTGAAGCTTTCTTT; CDR3 protein: CASTNRTFEIFTEAFF
D gene: -; V gene: TRBV21-1; J gene: TRBJ2-7; clone size: few; CDR3 DNA: TGTGCCAGCAGCGTCCCCCATCTCTACGAGCAGTACTTC; CDR3 protein: CASSVPHLYEQYF
D gene: -; V gene: TRBV29-1; J gene: TRBJ1-2; clone size: -; CDR3 DNA: TGCAGCGATGATAGCCCCGGTGGCTACACCTTC; CDR3 protein: CSDDSPGGYTF
D gene: TRBD1; V gene: TRBV29-1; J gene: TRBJ1-2; clone size: -; CDR3 DNA: TGCAGCGTTGGCCCCAGGGGGTTTCTCTGGGGCTACACCTTC; CDR3 protein: CSVGPRGFLWGYTF
D gene: -; V gene: TRBV6-5; J gene: TRBJ2-7; clone size: -; CDR3 DNA: TGTGCCAGCAGTTATCGGCAGGGAGGCGAGCAGTACTTC; CDR3 protein: CASSYRQGGEQYF
D gene: TRBD1; V gene: TRBV11-2; J gene: TRBJ2-7; clone size: few; CDR3 DNA: TGTGCCAGCAGCTTAGATCTTGGGACAGGAGGATACGAGCAGTACTTC; CDR3 protein: CASSLDLGTGGYEQYF
D gene: TRBD2; V gene: TRBV7-9; J gene: TRBJ2-3; clone size: few; CDR3 DNA: TGTGCCAGCAGCTGGCCGGGAGGGGATACGCAGTATTTT; CDR3 protein: CASSWPGGDTQYF
D gene: -; V gene: TRBV20-1; J gene: TRBJ1-1; clone size: few; CDR3 DNA: TGCAGTGCTAGAGATTCGGGGTACACTGAAGCTTTCTTT; CDR3 protein: CSARDSGYTEAFF
D gene: -; V gene: TRBV7-8; J gene: TRBJ2-1; clone size: -; CDR3 DNA: TGTGCCAGCAGCTTATTGGCTAGTAGGGCGCACAATGAGCAGTTCTTC; CDR3 protein: CASSLLASRAHNEQFF
D gene: -; V gene: TRBV29-1; J gene: TRBJ1-4; clone size: few; CDR3 DNA: TGCAGCGTTGGTGTAGCTTCCACGGAAAAACTGTTTTTT; CDR3 protein: CSVGVASTEKLFF
D gene: TRBD1; V gene: TRBV6-1; J gene: TRBJ2-3; clone size: -; CDR3 DNA: TGTGCCAGCAGTGACCCGGGACAGGGGAAGGATACGCAGTATTTT; CDR3 protein: CASSDPGQGKDTQYF
D gene: -; V gene: TRBV20-1; J gene: TRBJ2-7; clone size: few; CDR3 DNA: TGCAGTGCTAACCAAGCGGAGAGCTCCTACAATGAGCAGTACTTC; CDR3 protein: CSANQAESSYNEQYF
D gene: TRBD2; V gene: TRBV20-1; J gene: TRBJ2-1; clone size: few; CDR3 DNA: TGCAGTGCTTGGACTAGCCAACTGGGGGACAATGAGCAGTTCTTC; CDR3 protein: CSAWTSQLGDNEQFF
D gene: TRBD1; V gene: TRBV15; J gene: TRBJ2-7; clone size: -; CDR3 DNA: TGTGCCACCAGCAGGGGTGGGACAGGAACCTACGAGCAGTACTTC; CDR3 protein: CATSRGGTGTYEQYF
D gene: -; V gene: TRBV7-9; J gene: TRBJ1-2; clone size: -; CDR3 DNA: TGTGCCAGCAGCGCCTACCGGGACGGGGAAGAGGGCTACACCTTC; CDR3 protein: CASSAYRDGEEGYTF
D gene: -; V gene: TRBV20-1; J gene: TRBJ2-7; clone size: -; CDR3 DNA: TGCAGTGAACAGGTCAGACTAGAAAGGGAGCAGTACTTC; CDR3 protein: CSEQVRLEREQYF
D gene: -; V gene: TRBV5-1; J gene: TRBJ2-1; clone size: -; CDR3 DNA: TGCGCCAGCAGCCCCGATTTTGGTGCGGGGGCCGACAATGAGCAGTTCTTC; CDR3 protein: CASSPDFGAGADNEQFF